The sequence of this T cell receptor beta chain was determined in a study of control samples from healthy donors and cancer patients. CDR3 length equals 15 residues. The V gene lost 4 bases and the J gene lost 6 bases, with 17 bases spanning the gap. Germline loops: CDR1 KGHDR, CDR2 SFDVKD. Sequencing was performed with immunoSEQ multiplex PCR; in TCRdb, only in-frame clones are kept and a portion is missing. The sample contains tens of thousands of clones, 91% of which appear only once. Sequenced sample: blood. V usage is TRBV24-1 and J usage is TRBJ1-2; D is undetermined. The clonotype originates from a man aged 30 to 39 in good health. The chain's CDR3 is CATSEYKDDLDGYTF. For the CDR3, the DNA is TGTGCCACCAGTGAATATAAGGATGACCTGGATGGCTACACCTTC.